A selection of T cell receptor beta chains follows, all from one sample in a study of CD8 T cells in Susac syndrome. TCRdb re-analysed the immunoSEQ multiplex PCR reads in MiXCR, keeping a single row per CDR3 protein. Here the sample spans roughly 220,000 distinct CDR3 sequences, roughly 93% being singletons. The sample was CD4+ T cells from PBMCs. These receptors were obtained from a human donor with Susac syndrome. Each CDR3 is given with its conserved first and last residue. A D gene is named only where the DNA matches it firmly. The size field is filled for only some rows; it gives once, few, many or a size class.

clone_size,d_call,j_call,v_call,cdr3_nt,cdr3_aa
NA,NA,TRBJ1-1,TRBV7-3,TGTGCCAGCAGCTTAAGAGGGGGGCGTGACACTGAAGCTTTCTTT,CASSLRGGRDTEAFF
NA,NA,TRBJ2-7,TRBV6-2/TRBV6-3,TGTGCCAGCAGTCGGGGGGCTGAAGCCTACGAGCAGTACTTC,CASSRGAEAYEQYF
NA,NA,TRBJ2-3,TRBV30,TGTGCCTTCGGGACTCCCCCCACGGCGGATACGCAGTATTTT,CAFGTPPTADTQYF
NA,NA,TRBJ2-7,TRBV12-3/TRBV12-4,TGTGCCAGCAGTTTAGTCCAGGGCCCGGACGAGCAGTACTTC,CASSLVQGPDEQYF
NA,NA,TRBJ2-1,TRBV20-1,TGCAGTGGGGCAGGACAGTCCCTCTACAATGAGCAGTTCTTC,CSGAGQSLYNEQFF
NA,TRBD1,TRBJ2-5,TRBV18,TGTGCCAGCTCACCGGGTTCAGGGGGCCAAGAGACCCAGTACTTC,CASSPGSGGQETQYF
NA,NA,TRBJ2-7,TRBV12-3/TRBV12-4,TGTGCCAGCAGTTTCGGAGACGGTTCCTACGAGCAGTACTTC,CASSFGDGSYEQYF
NA,TRBD1,TRBJ1-2,TRBV5-1,TGCGCCAGCAGCTTGGGACAGGGGGCTCACTATGGCTACACCTTC,CASSLGQGAHYGYTF
NA,TRBD1,TRBJ2-7,TRBV20-1,TGCAGTGCTACTGACAGGGGTAACTACGAGCAGTACTTC,CSATDRGNYEQYF
NA,TRBD1,TRBJ2-2,TRBV2,TGTGCCAGCAGTGGGGACAGGGTACGGTTGGGCACCGGGGAGCTGTTTTTT,CASSGDRVRLGTGELFF
NA,TRBD1,TRBJ1-4,TRBV15,TGTGCCACCAGCAGTCGTGGGACAGGGATAGAAAAACTGTTTTTT,CATSSRGTGIEKLFF
NA,NA,TRBJ2-1,TRBV5-1,TGCGCCAGCAGCTTGAGAGAATCGAGCTCCTACAATGAGCAGTTCTTC,CASSLRESSSYNEQFF
NA,TRBD1,TRBJ1-1,TRBV2,TGTGCCAGCAGGGGGAACAGGGGGGGCACTGAAGCTTTCTTT,CASRGNRGGTEAFF
once,NA,TRBJ1-4,TRBV29-1,TGCAGCGTTGAAATCGGGGGCGAGCTGTTCACTAATGAAAAACTGTTTTTT,CSVEIGGELFTNEKLFF
NA,NA,TRBJ2-3,TRBV3-1,TGTGCCAGCAGCCCCCCTCTTGTGCCAGATACGCAGTATTTT,CASSPPLVPDTQYF
NA,NA,TRBJ1-2,TRBV3-1,TGTGCCAGCAGCCTACGGGTGGGTTATGGCTACACCTTC,CASSLRVGYGYTF
NA,TRBD2,TRBJ2-1,TRBV6-2/TRBV6-3,TGTGCCAGCAGCACCTCTCTAGCGGGGGGCTACAATGAGCAGTTCTTC,CASSTSLAGGYNEQFF
few,NA,TRBJ1-3,TRBV11-3,TGTGCCAGCAGCCAGGGTGGCCTCTCTGGAAACACCATATATTTT,CASSQGGLSGNTIYF
NA,NA,TRBJ1-1,TRBV30,TGTGCCTGGCAACAAGTCACTGAAGCTTTCTTT,CAWQQVTEAFF
NA,TRBD2,TRBJ2-2,TRBV4-2,TGTGCCAGCAGCCTTCTTCCGGGACTAGCGGGGGGTAACACCGGGGAGCTGTTTTTT,CASSLLPGLAGGNTGELFF
NA,NA,TRBJ1-1,TRBV5-6,TGTGCCAGCAGCTTGGAACAGGGACTCACTGAAGCTTTCTTT,CASSLEQGLTEAFF
NA,NA,TRBJ2-7,TRBV9,TGTGCCAGCAGCGTTACGGACAGCCCAGGGGACGAGCAGTACTTC,CASSVTDSPGDEQYF
NA,NA,TRBJ2-3,TRBV7-2,TGTGCCAGCAGCCGTGATTATACGCAGTATTTT,CASSRDYTQYF
NA,NA,TRBJ1-1,TRBV20-1,TGCAGGGCCAGGGTGAACACTGAAGCTTTCTTT,CRARVNTEAFF
NA,TRBD1,TRBJ1-1,TRBV20-1,TGCAGTGCTAGTCTTACAGGGGTGCATAACACTGAAGCTTTCTTT,CSASLTGVHNTEAFF
NA,NA,TRBJ1-5,TRBV14,TGTGCCAGCAGCCGCAGGGCCGGACAGCCCCAGCATTTT,CASSRRAGQPQHF
NA,TRBD1,TRBJ1-1,TRBV12-5,TGTGCTAGTGGTTCCGGGACAGTGAACACTGAAGCTTTCTTT,CASGSGTVNTEAFF
NA,TRBD1,TRBJ1-4,TRBV20-1,TGCAGTGCTAGTGACAGGGCGGGAACTAATGAAAAACTGTTTTTT,CSASDRAGTNEKLFF
NA,TRBD2,TRBJ2-1,TRBV20-1,TGCAGTGCTAGATCCCTCGGGACTAGCGGGGGGGCCATTCCCGATGAGCAGTTCTTC,CSARSLGTSGGAIPDEQFF
NA,TRBD2,TRBJ2-3,TRBV20-1,TGCAGTGCTATCACGGGGGGGCTCCCCACAGATACGCAGTATTTT,CSAITGGLPTDTQYF
NA,TRBD1,TRBJ2-2,TRBV7-2,TGTGCCAGCAGCTATCCGGGACAGAGCACCGGGGAGCTGTTTTTT,CASSYPGQSTGELFF
NA,NA,TRBJ2-6,TRBV3-1,TGTGCCAGCAGCCAGATGAGGGGGACGGATACTGGGGCCAACGTCCTGACTTTC,CASSQMRGTDTGANVLTF
NA,NA,TRBJ2-1,TRBV6-2/TRBV6-3,TGTGCCAGCAGTTACTCGGAAAAGCAGTTCTTC,CASSYSEKQFF
NA,TRBD1,TRBJ2-5,TRBV4-3,TGCGCCAGCAGCCAAGACACAGGGGCGGCCATGGAGACCCAGTACTTC,CASSQDTGAAMETQYF
once,NA,TRBJ1-2,TRBV20-1,TGCAGTGCTAGGAGACCGGACAACTATGGCTACACCTTC,CSARRPDNYGYTF
NA,NA,TRBJ1-6,TRBV20-1,TGCAGTGCCCCCGCCGCCCATCTGCCACCCCTCCACTTT,CSAPAAHLPPLHF
NA,NA,TRBJ1-4,TRBV5-6,TGTGCCAGCAGCTTGGGTCAGGAGGAAAAACTGTTTTTT,CASSLGQEEKLFF
NA,NA,TRBJ2-1,TRBV20-1,TGCAGTGCTAGCCTGGCAGGGCTCAATGAGCAGTTCTTC,CSASLAGLNEQFF
NA,TRBD2,TRBJ2-3,TRBV4-2,TGTGCCAGCAGCCACCGCTCTAGCGGGGGCACAGATACGCAGTATTTT,CASSHRSSGGTDTQYF
NA,NA,TRBJ1-2,TRBV30,TGTGCCTGGAGCCCCAGCCGGGGCTACACCTTC,CAWSPSRGYTF
NA,TRBD1,TRBJ1-6,TRBV12-3/TRBV12-4,TGTGCCAGCAGTCCGGACAGGGAGCGCAATTCACCCCTCCACTTT,CASSPDRERNSPLHF
NA,NA,TRBJ1-4,TRBV6-5,TGTGCCAGCAGTTACAACCCCTATAATGAAAAACTGTTTTTT,CASSYNPYNEKLFF
NA,NA,TRBJ2-6,TRBV9,TGTGCCAGCAGCGCTTCACGCAGGACCGGGGCCAACGTCCTGACTTTC,CASSASRRTGANVLTF
NA,TRBD1,TRBJ1-2,TRBV11-1,TGTGCCAGCAGCCCTAGCCGGTCCCGGGACAGGGGCGGCTATGGCTACACCTTC,CASSPSRSRDRGGYGYTF
NA,NA,TRBJ1-6,TRBV12-3/TRBV12-4,TGTGCCAGCAGCCTATCACAAGGGACTTCACCCCTCCACTTT,CASSLSQGTSPLHF
NA,NA,TRBJ1-2,TRBV29-1,TGCAGCGCAGTGCCGGCGGGAGCCCGCCCTGACTATGGCTACACCTTC,CSAVPAGARPDYGYTF
NA,NA,TRBJ1-2,TRBV15,TGTGCCACCAGCAATGGCGGAACAGACTATGGCTACACCTTC,CATSNGGTDYGYTF
NA,TRBD1,TRBJ2-7,TRBV24-1,TGTGCCACCTCCGAACAGGGGACAGGGGAGCAGTACTTC,CATSEQGTGEQYF
NA,NA,TRBJ2-3,TRBV11-2,TGTGCCAGCAGCTTAGATCCTGGACACACACCAGATACGCAGTATTTT,CASSLDPGHTPDTQYF
NA,NA,TRBJ2-5,TRBV7-9,TGTGCCAGCAGCCCCCGGGAAGGGGGGGCAAAGACCCAGTACTTC,CASSPREGGAKTQYF
NA,NA,TRBJ2-3,TRBV7-2,TGTGCCAGCAGCGAGGCAACCTTTGGGGGGCGGGGCACAGATACGCAGTATTTT,CASSEATFGGRGTDTQYF
once,NA,TRBJ1-2,TRBV11-1,TGTGCCAGCAGCTTAGCGGTGGACATCTATGGCTACACCTTC,CASSLAVDIYGYTF
NA,NA,TRBJ2-7,TRBV9,TGTGCCAGCAGCCCAAGGGCCACCCTCCGTGGCTACGAGCAGTACTTC,CASSPRATLRGYEQYF
NA,NA,TRBJ1-4,TRBV5-1,TGCGCCAGCAGCTTGGCCGGCAGTAGAGGAACTAATGAAAAACTGTTTTTT,CASSLAGSRGTNEKLFF
NA,NA,TRBJ1-2,TRBV7-9,TGTGCCAGCGGGGCCTATGGCTACACCTTC,CASGAYGYTF